Reported below is one TCR beta chain. Its antigen is not identified. This sample stems from a study of cytomegalovirus exposure and HLA in healthy donors. The CDR3 extends over 14 amino acids. V gave up 2 bases and J gave up 5 bases; unmatched junction bases: 3. From germline, CDR1 is SGHTA and CDR2 FQGNSA. Both 60 Vbeta primers and 13 Jbeta primers went into the PCR. Measured with immunoSEQ multiplex PCR; TCRdb has only the in-frame clones, and not every one. The profile shows 40,000 or so clones, about 66% of them singletons. General study results and limits: Specificity for CMV antigens was confirmed in vitro for a few of the CMV-associated chains. In a later analysis, V- and J-gene trimming of beta chains associated with a DCLRE1C missense variant, replicated independently.

This sequence originates from a man between 50 and 59 years old in good health and CMV-seropositive. Sequencing input: PBMCs. The chain uses TRBV7-2 and TRBJ2-5; 9 bases align to TRBD1. CDR3 sequence (DNA): TGTGCCAGCAGCTTAACAGGGGGCGCGGAGACCCAGTACTTC. This gives the protein CASSLTGGAETQYF. The full variable domain, completed using reference TRBV7-2 and TRBJ2-5, is GAGVSQSPSNKVTEKGKDVELRCDPISGHTALYWYRQSLGQGLEFLIYFQGNSAPDKSGLPSDRFSAERTGGSVSTLTIQRTQQEDSAVYLCASSLTGGAETQYFGPGTRLLVL.